This TCR beta chain comes out of a study of cytomegalovirus exposure and HLA in healthy donors. Study information: Genetic ancestry analysis placed about 84% of the 398 donors that were genotyped in the Caucasian-associated cluster. Study results and caveats: CMV serostatus stood as the only immune exposure information on hand.

PCR primers comprised 60 Vbeta and 13 Jbeta primers. Sequenced by immunoSEQ multiplex PCR; TCRdb stores in-frame clones only, minus some. The sample yields about 98,000 clones, around 67% seen once. This clone was counted a few times. Its antigen is undetermined. CDR1 and CDR2 (germline): SGHDT, YYEEEE. The CDR3 spans 14 residues. Trimming stripped 0 bases from V and 2 bases from J, with 9 bases between. This TCR came from a male donor in good health and CMV-seronegative. This sequence joins TRBV5-6 and TRBJ2-7; possibly TRBD2 for D (5 bases). The sequenced sample consisted of PBMCs. The DNA of the CDR3 is TGTGCCAGCAGCTTGGAGGCCGGGACCTACGAGCAGTACTTC. Its translation: CASSLEAGTYEQYF.